In its sample, the clone carrying this TCR beta chain was seen a few times. Its antigen is currently unknown. The data originate from a study of T cell repertoires in cytomegalovirus infection. Study-level background: Well-studied HLA-B-restricted epitopes and recently identified HLA-C-restricted epitopes of CMV were both used in the study. Matching HLA type and CMV infection were both indicated by public TCR beta signatures.

TCRdb redid the calling of the reads with MiXCR, one entry per CDR3 protein. The data hold about 890,000 distinct CDR3 sequences, with more than 25% observed a single time. The CDR3 runs to 11 residues. Trimming shortened V by 1 base and J by 5 bases, and 1 base separated the two germline ends. The germline CDR1 and CDR2 sequences are KGHDR and SFDVKD. Whole-study findings and limits: The ex vivo response showed dominance by HLA-C-restricted CMV-specific TCR beta clonotypes.

Specimen: cultured CD8+ T cells from PBMCs, collected from culture after CMV antigen stimulation. The chain carries TRBV24-1 and TRBJ1-1; D uncertain. This receptor was taken from a human donor in good health (CMV status not recorded). Some clones in this sample may be carry-over from other donors' samples. CDR3: CATSDLTEAFF. In DNA form, the CDR3 reads TGTGCCACCAGTGATTTAACTGAAGCTTTCTTT.